What follows are 23 T cell receptor beta chains derived from one specimen sequenced in a study of T cells in Graves' hyperthyroidism and ophthalmopathy. RNA transcripts were the template for amplifying TCR beta CDR3 regions. Researchers ran a first-round RT-PCR on the TCR CDR3 using the HTBI primer set. TCRdb re-derived calls from the multiplex PCR reads in MiXCR, one entry per CDR3 protein. Of under 450,000 distinct CDR3 sequences listed, about a sixth are singletons. Material for sequencing was blood. The receptors were gathered from a woman younger than 45 with Graves' hyperthyroidism that later progressed to Graves' ophthalmopathy.

This clonotype was counted a few times. The V gene is TRBV25-1, the J gene TRBJ2-7, with D possibly being TRBD1 (6 bases). Per germline, CDR1 MGHDK and CDR2 SYGVNS. There are 16 residues in the CDR3. Trimming took off 5 bases at V and 0 bases at J, with 17 bases between the two ends. The CDR3 spells CASSTTGTQSSYEQYF. CDR3 nucleotides: TGTGCCAGCAGTACTACCGGGACACAAAGCTCCTACGAGCAGTACTTC.

This clonotype was seen more than once but under ten times. A much larger clone differs from this one at a single base, so this may be a read error. It is likely a read error, because the conserved phenylalanine at the end of the CDR3 is missing. The V and J genes are TRBV30 and TRBJ2-5; D gene ambiguous. Germline values: CDR1 GTSNPN, CDR2 SVGIG (reference sequence). The CDR3 has 11 amino acids. With 0 bases removed from V and 4 bases from J, the gap between germline ends came to 3 bases. CDR3 coding DNA: TGTGCCTGGAGTGTAGTAGAGACCCAGTACCTC. Protein product: CAWSVVETQYL.

In its sample, this clonotype was seen many times. V usage is TRBV29-1 and J usage is TRBJ1-1; D is undetermined. This CDR3 contains 13 residues. The V end was cut by 0 bases, the J end by 0 bases, with 5 bases between. CDR1 is SQVTM, CDR2 ANQGSEA, per germline. The CDR3: CSVEEDLNTEAFF. CDR3 bases: TGCAGCGTTGAAGAGGATCTGAACACTGAAGCTTTCTTT.

This clonotype was detected ten times or more. This chain joins TRBV7-9 and TRBJ1-5; 7 nucleotides align to TRBD1. This CDR3 comprises 14 residues. Germline lookup yields CDR1 SEHNR and CDR2 FQNEAQ (reference sequence). Trimming cost V 5 bases and J 3 bases; bases outside gene matches: 4. This CDR3 is CASSGQDPNQPQHF. CDR3 bases: TGTGCCAGCAGCGGACAGGATCCCAATCAGCCCCAGCATTTT.

This clonotype was seen more than once but under ten times. A much bigger clone sits one base away, suggesting this may be a read error. The chain recombines TRBV20-1 with TRBJ2-1, with 12 bases matching TRBD2. The CDR3 consists of 16 residues. V trimming: 0 bases; J trimming: 9 bases; junction bases outside the gene matches: 9. CDR1 and CDR2 from the germline V gene are DFQATT and SNEGSKA (reference sequence). CDR3 in amino acids: CSAREGTSGFWSEQFF. CDR3 DNA: TGCAGTGCTAGAGAAGGGACTAGCGGGTTTTGGAGTGAGCAGTTCTTC.

In its sample, this clonotype was seen many times. The V gene is TRBV12-3 or TRBV12-4, the J gene TRBJ2-5; perhaps TRBD1 as D (6 bases). With 5 bases removed from V and 4 bases from J, the gap between germline ends came to 17 bases. This CDR3 contains 15 residues. In DNA form, the CDR3 reads TGTGCCAGCAGTCTGAAACAGGGCTTCGGAGAGACCCAGTACTTC. Translation gives CASSLKQGFGETQYF.

This clonotype was observed at least ten times. The chain links TRBV2 to TRBJ2-7; 9 bases are a match to TRBD2. Trimming took 7 bases from V and 1 from J; bases not matched to a gene: 8. From germline, CDR1 is SNHLY and CDR2 FYNNEI. The CDR3 is 15 residues long. The CDR3 DNA sequence: TGTGCCAGCAATCGTCGACTAGCGGTATCCTACGAGCAGTACTTC. Its translation: CASNRRLAVSYEQYF.

The CDR3 sequence: CSARGAGPYTDTQYF. DNA of the CDR3: TGCAGTGCTAGAGGGGCGGGGCCCTACACAGATACGCAGTATTTT. The J gene is TRBJ2-3, the V gene TRBV20-1, with D maybe TRBD2 (6 bases). CDR3 length: 15 residues. Germline assignment: CDR1 DFQATT and CDR2 SNEGSKA (reference sequence). Trimming removed 1 base from V and 2 bases from J, with 13 bases in between.

At least ten counts were recorded for this clonotype. The J gene is TRBJ1-4, the V gene TRBV4-1; no clear D. The V end lost 0 bases, the J end lost 7 bases, and 9 bases lay between the germline ends. Germline V gene sequence: CDR1 MGHRA, CDR2 YSYEKL. The CDR3 loop spans 14 amino acids. The CDR3 protein is CASSQDGGVEKLFF. As DNA, the CDR3 is TGCGCCAGCAGCCAAGATGGTGGGGTTGAAAAACTGTTTTTT.

There are many counts of this clonotype. The DNA for the CDR3 is TGCGCCAGCAGCCAAGTTTACGGAGGAAATCAGCCCCAGCATTTT. Protein product: CASSQVYGGNQPQHF. This sequence joins TRBV4-1 and TRBJ1-5; D gene ambiguous. V was cut by 1 base and J by 4 bases, with 11 bases left in between. Germline CDR1 MGHRA, CDR2 YSYEKL. The CDR3 loop spans 15 amino acids.

This clonotype was picked up a small number of times. This chain uses TRBV2 with TRBJ2-7; the match to TRBD1 covers 8 bases. The V gene end was trimmed by 3 bases and the J gene end by 4 bases; junction bases not matched to a gene: 5. Germline V gives CDR1 SNHLY, CDR2 FYNNEI. The CDR3 has 14 residues. The CDR3 here is CASSEMDRVYEQYF. CDR3 nucleotides: TGTGCCAGCAGTGAGATGGACAGGGTGTACGAGCAGTACTTC.

The V call is TRBV27, the J call TRBJ2-7; 7 nucleotides align to TRBD1. V was clipped by 3 bases and J by 7 bases; unmatched bases: 9. Germline values: CDR1 MNHEY, CDR2 SMNVEV (reference sequence). CDR3 length: 14 amino acids. The CDR3 DNA reads TGTGCCAGCAGTTTTGGACAGGCCACCGGGGAGCAGTACTTC. Protein product: CASSFGQATGEQYF.

This clonotype was seen ten or more times. J is TRBJ1-1 and V is TRBV28; a possible D gene is TRBD1 (6 bases). The CDR3 loop spans 15 amino acids. Germline V CDR1 and CDR2: MDHEN, SYDVKM. Trimming took off 5 bases at V and 4 bases at J, with 17 bases between the two ends. CDR3 DNA sequence: TGTGCCAGCAGTGGACAGCCCCCAGAGTCCACTGAAGCTTTCTTT. Protein: CASSGQPPESTEAFF.

The V gene is TRBV2, the J gene TRBJ2-3; the D call may be TRBD1 or TRBD2 (7 bases each). This CDR3 is built from 19 residues. CDR1 is SNHLY and CDR2 is FYNNEI in the germline V gene. Trimming removed 0 bases from V and 1 base from J, with 20 bases in between. The CDR3 region is CASSEARWRGRERTDTQYF. The CDR3, as DNA: TGTGCCAGCAGTGAAGCCCGGTGGAGGGGGCGGGAGCGCACAGATACGCAGTATTTT.

At least ten counts were recorded for this clonotype. This chain joins TRBV19 and TRBJ2-2, with 7 bases fitting TRBD1. Germline trimming cut 6 bases from V and 6 bases from J; bases unmatched to any gene: 13. The CDR3 runs 16 residues. Germline V gene lookup returns CDR1 LNHDA and CDR2 SQIVND (reference sequence). DNA for the CDR3: TGTGCCAGTAGGGATCAGGACAGGACGATAGCCGGGGAGCTGTTTTTT. Translating it yields CASRDQDRTIAGELFF. The variable domain in full, with the rest retrieved from reference TRBV19 and TRBJ2-2, is DGGITQSPKYLFRKEGQNVTLSCEQNLNHDAMYWYRQDPGQGLRLIYYSQIVNDFQKGDIAEGYSVSREKKESFPLTVTSAQKNPTAFYLCASRDQDRTIAGELFFGEGSRLTVL.

This clonotype was detected ten times or more. V gene TRBV2 combines with J gene TRBJ1-5; 8 bases fit TRBD1. This CDR3 spans 14 amino acids. V lost 3 bases and J lost 5; bases outside the gene matches: 3. Germline V lookup: CDR1 SNHLY, CDR2 FYNNEI. The CDR3 DNA follows: TGTGCCAGCAGTGATACAGGGGGATATCAGCCCCAGCATTTT. Protein: CASSDTGGYQPQHF.

The chain recombines TRBV28 with TRBJ2-3; the match to TRBD1 covers 10 bases. Germline V gives CDR1 MDHEN, CDR2 SYDVKM. V shed 6 bases and J 7 bases; nucleotides not matched to a gene: 16. This CDR3 is built from 17 residues. The CDR3 sequence is CASSPDPGTGARHTQYF. In DNA, the CDR3 is TGTGCCAGCAGCCCTGATCCCGGGACAGGGGCGCGGCATACGCAGTATTTT.

This clonotype was recorded at least ten times. This chain links TRBV20-1 with TRBJ1-1, with TRBD1 as a possible D gene (6 bases). Germline-derived CDR1 and CDR2 are DFQATT and SNEGSKA (reference sequence). With 2 bases removed from V and 1 base from J, the gap between germline ends came to 26 bases. The CDR3 has 19 amino acids. CDR3 loop: CSARRSPAQYTGRNTEAFF. The CDR3 DNA follows: TGCAGTGCTAGAAGATCCCCCGCACAATATACAGGGAGGAACACTGAAGCTTTCTTT.

This clonotype was observed a handful of times. Being one base from a much bigger clone, this may be a read error. This chain connects TRBV30 to TRBJ1-6; 7 bases are a match to TRBD1. Germline V gene sequence: CDR1 GTSNPN, CDR2 SVGIG (reference sequence). CDR3 length equals 14 residues. DNA for the CDR3: TGTGCCTGGGGTGTAGGGGGCCAGAATTCACCCCTCCACTTT. Its translation is CAWGVGGQNSPLHF.

This clonotype was recorded at least ten times. V and J are TRBV12-3 or TRBV12-4 and TRBJ2-5, with D uncertain. CDR3 size: 13 residues. Deletions cut 3 bases from V and 2 bases from J, with 7 bases between. CDR3: CASSFTPQETQYF. CDR3 in DNA: TGTGCCAGCAGTTTTACACCTCAAGAGACCCAGTACTTC.

This clonotype was observed a handful of times. The chain has TRBV5-1 and TRBJ2-4, with D maybe TRBD1 (6 bases). The CDR3 is 13 residues long. CDR1 and CDR2 from the germline V gene are SGHRS and YFSETQ. The V end lost 2 bases, the J end lost 9 bases, and 12 bases lay between the germline ends. The CDR3, as DNA: TGCGCCAGCAGCTTTTCAGGGGACGGCATTCAGTACTTC. It yields the protein CASSFSGDGIQYF.

This clonotype was detected many times. The CDR3 protein is CASSLSQGAGELFF. CDR3 bases: TGTGCCAGCAGCCTATCGCAGGGGGCCGGGGAGCTGTTTTTT. This chain joins TRBV11-2 and TRBJ2-2, with 7 positions matching TRBD1. In germline, CDR1 is SGHAT, CDR2 FQNNGV. With 5 bases clipped from V and 6 bases from J, the junction kept 6 bases outside the gene matches. The CDR3 is made up of 14 amino acids.

This clonotype was observed at least ten times. The J gene is TRBJ1-6, the V gene TRBV3-1; a weak D match, TRBD1 (6 bases). Trimming removed 4 bases from V and 10 bases from J, with 20 bases in between. The V gene's germline CDR1 is LGHDT and CDR2 YNNKEL (reference sequence). The CDR3 is 16 amino acids. CDR3 protein: CASSREDGGVGSPLHF. The CDR3 region has the DNA TGTGCCAGCAGCCGTGAGGACGGGGGCGTTGGATCACCCCTCCACTTT.